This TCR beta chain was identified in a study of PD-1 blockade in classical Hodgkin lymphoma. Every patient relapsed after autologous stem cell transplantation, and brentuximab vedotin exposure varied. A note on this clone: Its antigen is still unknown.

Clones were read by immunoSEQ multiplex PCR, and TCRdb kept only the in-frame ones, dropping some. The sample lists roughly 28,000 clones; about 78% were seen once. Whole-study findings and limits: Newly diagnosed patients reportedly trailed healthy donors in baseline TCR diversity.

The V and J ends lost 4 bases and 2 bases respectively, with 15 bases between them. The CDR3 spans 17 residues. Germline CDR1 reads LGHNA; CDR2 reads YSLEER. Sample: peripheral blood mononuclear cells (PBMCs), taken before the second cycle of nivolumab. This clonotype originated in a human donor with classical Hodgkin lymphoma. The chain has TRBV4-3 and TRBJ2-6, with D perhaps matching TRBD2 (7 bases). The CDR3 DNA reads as TGCGCCAGCAGCCCCAAAAGGGGGGGAACTGGGGCCAACGTCCTGACTTTC. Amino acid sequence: CASSPKRGGTGANVLTF.